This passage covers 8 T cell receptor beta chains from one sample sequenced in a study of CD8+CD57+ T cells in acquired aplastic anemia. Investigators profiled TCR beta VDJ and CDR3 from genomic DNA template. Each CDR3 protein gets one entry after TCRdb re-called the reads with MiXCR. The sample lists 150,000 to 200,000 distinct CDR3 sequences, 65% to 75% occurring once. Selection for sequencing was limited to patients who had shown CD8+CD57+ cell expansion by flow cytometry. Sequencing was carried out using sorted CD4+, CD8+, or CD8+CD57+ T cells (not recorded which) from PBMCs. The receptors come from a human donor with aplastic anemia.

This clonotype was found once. The CDR3 spells CAISTFLETQYF. As DNA, the CDR3 is TGTGCCATCAGTACATTTCTAGAGACCCAGTACTTC. V usage is TRBV10-3 and J usage is TRBJ2-5; D unresolved. Germline CDR1 and CDR2: ENHRY and SYGVKD. The CDR3 length is 12 residues. With 5 bases removed from V and 4 bases from J, the gap between germline ends came to 8 bases.

CDR3 sequence (DNA): TGTGCCATCAGCCGAGCCAGGGAGGGCTCCTATAATTCACCCCTCCACTTT. It is translated as CAISRAREGSYNSPLHF. The chain joins TRBV10-3 to TRBJ1-6; TRBD1 is a possible D gene (5 bases). Trimming took off 6 bases at V and 0 bases at J, with 15 bases between the two ends. Germline CDR1 reads ENHRY; CDR2 reads SYGVKD. The CDR3 loop spans 17 amino acids.

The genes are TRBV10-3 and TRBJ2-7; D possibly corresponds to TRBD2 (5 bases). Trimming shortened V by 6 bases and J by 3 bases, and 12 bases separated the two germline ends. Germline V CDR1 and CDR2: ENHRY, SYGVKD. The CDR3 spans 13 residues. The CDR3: CAIRVGEGYEQYF. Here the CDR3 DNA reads TGTGCCATCAGGGTCGGTGAGGGCTACGAGCAGTACTTC.

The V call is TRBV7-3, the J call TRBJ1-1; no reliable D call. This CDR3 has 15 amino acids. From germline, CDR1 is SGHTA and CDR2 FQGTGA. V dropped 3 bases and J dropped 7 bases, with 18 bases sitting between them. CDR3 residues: CASSFEIQRMDEAFF. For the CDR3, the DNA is TGTGCCAGCAGCTTCGAAATCCAGAGGATGGATGAAGCTTTCTTT.

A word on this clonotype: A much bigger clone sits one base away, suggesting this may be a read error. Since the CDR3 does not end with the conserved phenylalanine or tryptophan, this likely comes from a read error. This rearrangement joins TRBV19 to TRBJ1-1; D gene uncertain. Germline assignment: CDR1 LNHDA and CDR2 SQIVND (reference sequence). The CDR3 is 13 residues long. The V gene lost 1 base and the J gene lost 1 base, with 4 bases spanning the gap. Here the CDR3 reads CASSIGRNTEAFS. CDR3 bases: TGTGCCAGTAGTATAGGCAGGAACACTGAAGCTTTCTCT.

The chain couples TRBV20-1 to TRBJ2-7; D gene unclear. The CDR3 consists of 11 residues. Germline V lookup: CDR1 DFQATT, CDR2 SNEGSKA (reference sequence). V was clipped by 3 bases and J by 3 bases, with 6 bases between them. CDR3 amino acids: CSASANYEQYF. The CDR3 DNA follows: TGCAGTGCTAGTGCTAACTACGAGCAGTACTTC.

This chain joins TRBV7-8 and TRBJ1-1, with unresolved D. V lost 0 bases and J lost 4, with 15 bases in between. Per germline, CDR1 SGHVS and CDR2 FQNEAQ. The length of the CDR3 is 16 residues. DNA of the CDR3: TGTGCCAGCAGCTTAGCGGTGGTGTTTGGGAGCACTGAAGCTTTCTTT. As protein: CASSLAVVFGSTEAFF.

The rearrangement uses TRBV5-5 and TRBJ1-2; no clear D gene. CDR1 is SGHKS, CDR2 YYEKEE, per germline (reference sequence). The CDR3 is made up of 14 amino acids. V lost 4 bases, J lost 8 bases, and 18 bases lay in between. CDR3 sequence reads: CASSAGGRRSGYTF. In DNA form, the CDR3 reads TGTGCCAGCAGCGCGGGAGGCCGCCGGTCGGGCTACACCTTC.